Here is one T cell receptor (beta chain) with its context. No antigen is known for it. V lost 4 bases to trimming and J lost 4 bases, with 23 bases between them. Looked up from germline, CDR1 is MGHRA and CDR2 is YSYEKL. The CDR3 is 18 residues long. This entry comes from a study of post-analysis software for immune sequencing data. General study points: A few TRBV segments (TRBV5-6, TRBV5-1 and TRBV20-1 among them) occurred more frequently in patients than in controls.

Libraries were made from TCR beta cDNA, and they carried unique molecular identifiers. MiXCR, run by TCRdb on the PCR reads, gives a single entry per CDR3 protein. The table records hundreds of thousands of distinct CDR3 sequences, about 40% of them present only once. This chain uses TRBV4-1 with TRBJ2-1; D could derive from TRBD1 or TRBD2 (6 bases each). Specimen: blood. The origin of this receptor is a girl aged 2 to 9 with multiple sclerosis. The CDR3 nucleotides read TGCGCCAGCAGCCCCATCCTGAAGTATCGGGGGCCTTACAATGAGCAGTTCTTC. Translation: CASSPILKYRGPYNEQFF.